This TCR beta chain was recovered during a study of identical twins. Broader study findings: Out-of-frame TCR alpha sharing in monozygotic twins exceeded recombination model predictions.

This clonotype was seen a few times. Its antigen remains unidentified. MiXCR was run by TCRdb on the 5' RACE reads, yielding one entry per CDR3 protein. Altogether about 660,000 distinct CDR3 sequences are present, 8.5% to 9% being singletons, with the ten largest covering around 0.98%. Trimming took off 6 bases at V and 5 bases at J, with 10 bases between the two ends. CDR1 MNHEY and CDR2 SVGEGT come from the germline V gene. The CDR3 sequence is 12 residues long. These data also formed part of another study, on yellow fever vaccine responses in identical twins.

The clonotype was recovered from a woman aged 18 to 35 in good health. V is TRBV6-2 or TRBV6-3 and J is TRBJ2-5, with a possible D match to TRBD1 (6 bases). The material sequenced was PBMCs. The CDR3 reads CASRTGSETQYF. CDR3 DNA: TGTGCCAGCAGGACAGGATCCGAGACCCAGTACTTC.